This T cell receptor beta chain emerged from a study of CD8 T cells in Susac syndrome. After extraction with the RNeasy kit, 0.5 to 1 ug of the RNA was reverse transcribed using random hexamers. Amplification of TCR beta CDR3 across 54 Vbeta and 13 Jbeta was performed with immunoSEQ multiplex PCR. TCRdb passed the immunoSEQ multiplex PCR reads through MiXCR, listing each CDR3 protein once. The sample lists about 300,000 distinct CDR3 sequences, roughly 90% seen once, with roughly 0.2% in the top ten. CD8+ and CD4+ blood T cells underwent TCR beta sequencing. Through negative isolation, CD4+ and CD8+ T cells were obtained, while TEMRA cells were enriched using FACS. The CDR3 extends over 13 amino acids. The germline V gene encodes CDR1 DFQATT and CDR2 SNEGSKA (reference sequence). V dropped 1 base and J dropped 3 bases, with 10 bases sitting between them.

The rearrangement links TRBV20-1 to TRBJ2-7; D may be TRBD1 or TRBD2 (5 bases each). The TCR originated in a human donor with multiple sclerosis. Sequencing was carried out using CD8+ T cells from PBMCs. DNA of the CDR3: TGCAGTGCTAGAGGGGACCAAAGCTACGAGCAGTACTTC. Protein product: CSARGDQSYEQYF.